This T cell receptor (beta chain) was recovered during a study of shared clonotypes between healthy human individuals. The CDR3 covers 14 residues. J lost 3 bases, V lost 6 bases, and 6 bases had no gene match. Germline V gives CDR1 MDHEN, CDR2 SYDVKM. In the study's own analysis: Junction-only sequences without quality scores came from ImmunoSEQ, so filtering differed. Generated by immunoSEQ multiplex PCR, the TCRdb table keeps only in-frame clones and is missing some. The V and J calls and the clone size are those of that table, but D and trimming were determined from the DNA. Of about 980,000 clones listed, approximately 80% are singletons.

This sequence was found in a young man in good health. This sequence joins TRBV28 and TRBJ1-2; TRBD1 agrees at 8 bases. The sequenced sample consisted of memory CD4+ T cells sorted from blood. Subset defined: CD45RA-negative fraction. The CDR3 sequence is CASRPQGGDYGYTF. CDR3 DNA sequence: TGTGCCAGCAGGCCACAGGGGGGGGACTATGGCTACACCTTC.